This paragraph covers one T cell receptor (beta chain) sequence. Its antigen remains unknown. Germline assignment: CDR1 SNHLY and CDR2 FYNNEI. V was trimmed by 6 bases and J by 4 bases, leaving 16 bases between them. The CDR3 totals 15 residues. This entry belongs to a study of cytomegalovirus exposure and HLA in healthy donors. At the level of the study: About 83 million unique TCRs from HLA-typed donors made up an early data release.

General observations from the study: CMV serostatus was the only recorded immune exposure for donors. Later on, an analysis tied approximately 15,000 TCR beta sequences to HLA alleles at 0.05 false discovery rate.

PCR amplification relied on 60 Vbeta primers (plus 13 Jbeta primers). Sequenced by immunoSEQ multiplex PCR; TCRdb stores in-frame clones only, minus some. Of some 200,000 clones in the sample, about 83% are singletons; the top ten hold 15% to 17%. This chain links TRBV2 with TRBJ1-5; D is perhaps TRBD1 (5 bases). This TCR was sampled from a man aged 40-50 years in good health and CMV-seronegative. Sequenced: PBMCs. The CDR3 protein is CASRLGTQGNQPQHF. As DNA, the CDR3 is TGTGCCAGCAGATTAGGGACTCAGGGTAATCAGCCCCAGCATTTT.